The clone carrying this T cell receptor (beta chain) was seen just once. Its antigen is unknown. This entry comes from a study of cytomegalovirus exposure and HLA in healthy donors. The junction had 2 bases not matched to a gene; V was cut back by 5 bases and J by 1 base. Germline V CDR1 and CDR2: MNHEY, SVGAGI. The CDR3 extends over 15 amino acids. Researchers ran the PCR with 60 Vbeta and 13 Jbeta primers. Only in-frame clones appear in the TCRdb table, and some are missing; sequencing was by immunoSEQ multiplex PCR. The sample has over 200,000 clones, around 76% seen once; the top ten hold 4.5% to 6%. Findings and limits, study-wide: CMV serostatus was the only recorded immune exposure for donors.

The J gene is TRBJ2-6, the V gene TRBV6-5; TRBD1 matches at 7 bases. This sequence originates from a woman between 35 and 50 years old in good health and CMV-seropositive. Sample: PBMCs. CDR3 sequence: CASSPQGSGANVLTF. CDR3 DNA: TGTGCCAGCAGTCCACAGGGGTCTGGGGCCAACGTCCTGACTTTC.